The rows below give T cell receptor beta chains drawn from one sample of a study of control samples from healthy donors and cancer patients. TCRdb keeps only in-frame clones here, not all; method: immunoSEQ multiplex PCR. The sample carries tens of thousands of clones, roughly 90% recorded once. Sequencing input: PBMCs. The receptor source for this set is a woman in her fifties or sixties with head and neck cancer. Both conserved end residues are part of each CDR3. The D gene is left open where the match is weak. Size values are once, few and many counts, or a class for expanded clones, and some rows have none.

d_call	v_call	clone_size	j_call	cdr3_nt	cdr3_aa
.	TRBV6-1	few	TRBJ2-2	TGTGCCAGCAGTGAATTCTTCCAGGGATCGAACACCGGGGAGCTGTTTTTT	CASSEFFQGSNTGELFF
TRBD1	TRBV25-1	.	TRBJ1-1	TGTGCCAGCAGTGCATCGGGACAGCACACTGAAGCTTTCTTT	CASSASGQHTEAFF
.	TRBV5-4	.	TRBJ2-3	TGTGCCAGCAGCCCAAGGGGGGCGGAGACAGATACGCAGTATTTT	CASSPRGAETDTQYF
.	TRBV7-9	.	TRBJ1-1	TGTGCCAGCAGCTTAACGGCGGGTCGTGAGGCTTTCTTT	CASSLTAGREAFF
TRBD1	TRBV7-9	.	TRBJ2-7	TGTGCCAGCAGCAGAGGGGGCTCCATTTTCTCCTACGAGCAGTACTTC	CASSRGGSIFSYEQYF
.	TRBV5-4	once	TRBJ2-1	TGTGCCAGCAGCTTGGACAGGGCGTACAATGAGCAGTTCTTC	CASSLDRAYNEQFF
.	TRBV12-3/TRBV12-4	.	TRBJ2-2	TGTGCCAGCAGAGAGTCCACCGGGGAGCTGTTTTTT	CASRESTGELFF
TRBD1	TRBV5-8	.	TRBJ1-2	TGTGCCAGCAGCTTGGCGGGGACAGGGAACTATGGCTACACCTTC	CASSLAGTGNYGYTF
TRBD2	TRBV5-6	.	TRBJ2-1	TGTGCCAGCAGCCGTCTAGCGGGAGTTGTCAATGAGCAGTTCTTC	CASSRLAGVVNEQFF
.	TRBV27	.	TRBJ2-7	TGTGCCAGCAGTTTTCAGACCCGTGCCCCCTACGAGCAGTACTTC	CASSFQTRAPYEQYF
.	TRBV12-5	.	TRBJ2-3	TGTGCTAGTGGTCCTGGTACAGGGATTCCGGATACGCAGTATTTT	CASGPGTGIPDTQYF
.	TRBV28	.	TRBJ2-7	TGTGCCAGCAGTTTAATGGGGCTCTCCTACGAGCAGTACTTC	CASSLMGLSYEQYF
.	TRBV6-5	.	TRBJ2-7	TGTGCCAGCAGTTACTCCCCCTACGAGCAGTACTTC	CASSYSPYEQYF
.	TRBV2	.	TRBJ1-2	TGTGCCAGCAGCGAGTGGGGGAGGGACTATGGCTACACCTTC	CASSEWGRDYGYTF
TRBD1	TRBV6-5	.	TRBJ1-5	TGTGCCAGCAGGGACAATAGGGGGCAAGATCAGCCCCAGCATTTT	CASRDNRGQDQPQHF
.	TRBV4-2	.	TRBJ1-6	TGTGCCAGCAGCCAAGAGCCTCAGGAGATCTATAATTCACCCCTCCACTTT	CASSQEPQEIYNSPLHF
.	TRBV23-1	.	TRBJ2-7	TGCGCCAGCAGTCACTACATCAGGGACTACGAGCAGTACTTC	CASSHYIRDYEQYF
.	TRBV25-1	once	TRBJ2-7	TGTGCCAGCAGTGAATGGCTAGGCGGATCCCCCGAGCAGTACTTC	CASSEWLGGSPEQYF